These 10 T cell receptor beta chains were all obtained from the same sample, sequenced in a study of cytomegalovirus exposure and HLA in healthy donors. PCR primers comprised 60 Vbeta and 13 Jbeta primers. Only in-frame clones appear in the TCRdb table, and some are missing; sequencing was by immunoSEQ multiplex PCR. This table holds about 190,000 clones, about four fifths found once. The sequencing input was PBMCs. All receptors come from a man aged 35-49 years in good health and CMV-seropositive.

The chain recombines TRBV6-6 with TRBJ2-3, with D perhaps TRBD2 (6 bases). Germline V gene sequence: CDR1 MNHNY, CDR2 SVGAGI (reference sequence). Trimming took 2 bases from V and 2 from J, leaving 14 bases between them. This CDR3 has 16 amino acids. The chain's CDR3 is CASSYGGAGPTDTQYF. The CDR3 nucleotides are TGTGCCAGCAGTTACGGAGGGGCGGGACCCACAGATACGCAGTATTTT.

The chain couples TRBV15 to TRBJ1-4; 7 nucleotides agree with TRBD1. CDR3 length: 13 residues. The germline V gene has CDR1 LNHNV and CDR2 YYDKDF (reference sequence). The V gene end was trimmed by 9 bases and the J gene end by 7 bases; junction bases not matched to a gene: 8. CDR3 amino acids: CATRQGFSEKLFF. CDR3 nucleotide sequence: TGTGCCACTAGACAGGGCTTTAGTGAAAAACTGTTTTTT. The full variable domain, its missing parts supplied by reference TRBV15 and TRBJ1-4, is DAMVIQNPRYQVTQFGKPVTLSCSQTLNHNVMYWYQQKSSQAPKLLFHYYDKDFNNEADTPDNFQSRRPNTSFCFLDIRSPGLGDTAMYLCATRQGFSEKLFFGSGTQLSVL.

The chain links TRBV7-2 to TRBJ2-5, with 9 bases lining up with TRBD1. This CDR3 has 14 residues. V dropped 5 bases and J dropped 4; count of bases not matched to a gene: 5. Germline V gene lookup returns CDR1 SGHTA and CDR2 FQGNSA. The CDR3 DNA is TGTGCCAGCAGCCCTCTGACAGGGGGAGAGACCCAGTACTTC. This encodes CASSPLTGGETQYF.

The chain links TRBV10-3 to TRBJ1-2; a weak D match, TRBD1 (6 bases). The CDR3 extends over 14 amino acids. V lost 2 bases and J 3 bases, leaving 10 bases between the germline ends. CDR1 is ENHRY and CDR2 is SYGVKD in the germline V gene. The CDR3 region is CAISERGGDYGYTF. The CDR3, as DNA: TGTGCCATCAGTGAGAGGGGGGGGGACTATGGCTACACCTTC.

This chain links TRBV6-1 with TRBJ1-1; D unresolved. V lost 7 bases and J lost 1, with 13 bases in between. The CDR3 is 14 amino acids. Germline values: CDR1 MNHNS, CDR2 SASEGT. The CDR3: CASKKREPNTEAFF. The CDR3 nucleotides are TGTGCCAGCAAAAAACGGGAACCGAACACTGAAGCTTTCTTT.

The rearrangement joins TRBV27 to TRBJ1-6, with TRBD1 matching 9 bases. The germline V gene encodes CDR1 MNHEY and CDR2 SMNVEV (reference sequence). The length of the CDR3 is 15 residues. Losses at the gene ends were 5 bases for V and 8 bases for J; bases not matched to a gene: 7. This chain's CDR3 is CASSLQGASYSPLHF. In DNA, the CDR3 is TGTGCCAGCAGTCTACAGGGGGCATCTTATTCACCCCTCCACTTT.

This chain joins TRBV5-1 and TRBJ2-3; 9 positions agree with TRBD1. J gave up 8 bases and V 3 bases, and 4 bases lay outside the gene matches. Germline CDR1 reads SGHRS; CDR2 reads YFSETQ. This CDR3 spans 13 amino acids. Here the CDR3 reads CASSWGQGGTQYF. As DNA, the CDR3 is TGCGCCAGCAGCTGGGGACAGGGCGGTACGCAGTATTTT.

The chain couples TRBV6-1 to TRBJ1-2; TRBD1 matches at 7 bases. Germline values: CDR1 MNHNS, CDR2 SASEGT. The trim removed 6 bases at V and 5 bases at J, leaving 9 bases unmatched. There are 14 residues in the CDR3. The chain's CDR3 is CASRLRQGDYGYTF. The CDR3, as DNA: TGTGCCAGCAGGTTGCGGCAGGGGGATTATGGCTACACCTTC.

This clone has just a few counts. This rearrangement joins TRBV9 to TRBJ1-3; the D is unclear. V was cut by 2 bases and J by 7 bases, with 13 bases left in between. Germline V gene sequence: CDR1 SGDLS, CDR2 YYNGEE. The CDR3 is 14 amino acids. The CDR3 coding sequence is TGTGCCAGCAGCGTGGGAAACACGGGGAACACCATATATTTT. Amino acid sequence: CASSVGNTGNTIYF.

The chain is built from TRBV18 and TRBJ2-1; TRBD2 agrees at 8 bases. Germline-derived CDR1 and CDR2 are KGHSH and LQKENI. The CDR3 runs 14 residues. The ends lost 3 bases at V and 5 bases at J; junction bases unmatched: 3. The CDR3 sequence: CASSPGLAHNEQFF. Here the CDR3 DNA reads TGTGCCAGCTCACCCGGACTAGCCCACAATGAGCAGTTCTTC.